Given below is one T cell receptor (beta chain) in context. No antigen is known for it. For each CD8+ T cell subset, flow sorting was done in triplicate, and 300,000 to 350,000 cells per subset went directly into RLT lysis buffer. Naive CD8+ T cells were defined stringently as CD45RO-CCR7+CD27+CD95- to exclude memory contaminants. Peripheral blood mononuclear cells were isolated from buffy coats using standard density gradient centrifugation. A FACSAria III was used to flow-sort naive CD8+ T cells into CXCR3-negative and CXCR3-positive populations. Total RNA was extracted from sorted cells with an RNeasy Mini Kit. Sequenced using a NextSeq 550. The Human TCR Profiling Kit (MiLaboratory) was used to prepare UMI-labeled 5' RACE TRB cDNA libraries. cDNA synthesis used the entire amount of extracted RNA, and PCR amplification then used the entire amount of cDNA produced. Libraries were prepared in parallel using an identical number of PCR cycles. From the authors' description of their analysis: With a minimum of two reads required per UMI, MIGEC and MiXCR pulled out about 50,000 +/- 10,000 unique UMI-labeled TRB cDNA molecules from each library. On average, each library contained approximately 40,000 +/- 10,000 functional in-frame TRB CDR3 nucleotide clonotypes without stop codons. After downsampling to 5000 UMI-labeled TRB molecules per sample, diversity metrics such as normalized Shannon-Wiener and Chao1 were calculated in VDJtools. VDJtools was used to calculate clonotype-size-weighted physicochemical properties of the central five CDR3 residues, namely interaction energy, strength, volume and Kidera factor 4. TCRdb reprocessed the reads into one record per CDR3 protein sequence, lacking DNA. The V and J calls here are based on TCRdb, not the publication. The sample table records about 150,000 distinct CDR3 sequences. About 0.44% of the sample belongs to the ten largest clones.

This specimen comes from a study of CXCR3-negative and CXCR3-positive naive CD8 T cells (dated by TCRdb to the late 2010s). Regarding the study in general: In total, roughly 150 million TRB reads were obtained, or roughly 1.5 +/- 0.3 million reads per library. Diversity and physicochemical repertoire analyses were performed on about a dozen donors pooled from two independent experiments. The TRBV-TRBJ cluster analysis covered naive subsets from about 5 donors and memory cells from 3 donors.

The CDR3, from cysteine to phenylalanine, totals 14 residues. The DNA is unrecorded. From a lookup of the germline V gene (reference sequence), CDR1 and CDR2 are DFQATT and SNEGSKA. The paper's findings and limits, for the study overall: Freshly isolated PBMCs were used for most assays because CXCR3 expression went down partially after cryopreservation. Both naive subsets had comparably high repertoire diversity, while memory CD8+ T cells had much lower repertoire diversity. TRB CDR3s from CXCR3-positive naive cells showed higher hydrophobicity (lower Kidera factor 4), lower energy, and higher strength and volume indices than CXCR3-negative naive cells. TRBV-TRBJ usage was similar between naive CXCR3-negative and CXCR3-positive cells from the same donor, while memory cells showed distinct patterns. Because surface CD5, which is linked to self-reactivity in mice, was comparable between the naive subsets, TCR interaction strength was also inferred from the physicochemical properties of TRB CDR3s.

The clonotype was recovered from a human donor in good health. Some clones in this sample may be carry-over from other donors' samples. Sequencing input: naive CXCR3+ CD8+ T cells from blood. The cell subset or site label, read with the paper, signifies: CD45RO-CCR7+CD27+CD95- naive CD8+ T cells expressing CXCR3 (TNR3+). In this chain, TRBV20-1 is recombined with TRBJ1-1; TCRdb calls TRBD1, which cannot be checked without DNA. The CDR3 region reads CSARLTWGGTEAFF.